A few counts support the clone carrying this T cell receptor beta chain. What it recognizes is unknown. Patients were all untreated before their thyroid surgery. The data stem from a study of metastatic and nonmetastatic thyroid tumors. Overall study context: Repertoires from blood and tumor or nodule tissue of malignant and benign thyroid patients were compared. Study-wide findings and caveats: Within blood and tumor, benign nodules reportedly had significantly lower TCR beta diversity than malignant thyroid tumors did.

The CDR3 is 14 amino acids. Germline V gene lookup returns CDR1 MNHEY and CDR2 SMNVEV (reference sequence). V shed 6 bases and J shed 4 bases, with 13 bases lying between them. In the original workflow: The distant-metastasis classifier for papillary thyroid cancer was built from CDR3 differences across clinicopathological groups. Using MiXCR, TCRdb re-called clones from the PCR reads. The V and J calls were not made by the authors but by TCRdb's processing. The sample has roughly 19,000 clones, 35% to 45% seen once. V and J are TRBV27 and TRBJ1-5; the D is unclear. The TCR originated in a female donor with papillary thyroid cancer or a benign thyroid nodule (not recorded which). Some clones in this sample may be carry-over from other donors' samples. The sequencing sample was made of tumor tissue. CDR3 in amino acids: CASRVRDLNQPQHF. DNA of the CDR3: TGTGCCAGCAGAGTCAGAGACCTAAATCAGCCCCAGCATTTT.